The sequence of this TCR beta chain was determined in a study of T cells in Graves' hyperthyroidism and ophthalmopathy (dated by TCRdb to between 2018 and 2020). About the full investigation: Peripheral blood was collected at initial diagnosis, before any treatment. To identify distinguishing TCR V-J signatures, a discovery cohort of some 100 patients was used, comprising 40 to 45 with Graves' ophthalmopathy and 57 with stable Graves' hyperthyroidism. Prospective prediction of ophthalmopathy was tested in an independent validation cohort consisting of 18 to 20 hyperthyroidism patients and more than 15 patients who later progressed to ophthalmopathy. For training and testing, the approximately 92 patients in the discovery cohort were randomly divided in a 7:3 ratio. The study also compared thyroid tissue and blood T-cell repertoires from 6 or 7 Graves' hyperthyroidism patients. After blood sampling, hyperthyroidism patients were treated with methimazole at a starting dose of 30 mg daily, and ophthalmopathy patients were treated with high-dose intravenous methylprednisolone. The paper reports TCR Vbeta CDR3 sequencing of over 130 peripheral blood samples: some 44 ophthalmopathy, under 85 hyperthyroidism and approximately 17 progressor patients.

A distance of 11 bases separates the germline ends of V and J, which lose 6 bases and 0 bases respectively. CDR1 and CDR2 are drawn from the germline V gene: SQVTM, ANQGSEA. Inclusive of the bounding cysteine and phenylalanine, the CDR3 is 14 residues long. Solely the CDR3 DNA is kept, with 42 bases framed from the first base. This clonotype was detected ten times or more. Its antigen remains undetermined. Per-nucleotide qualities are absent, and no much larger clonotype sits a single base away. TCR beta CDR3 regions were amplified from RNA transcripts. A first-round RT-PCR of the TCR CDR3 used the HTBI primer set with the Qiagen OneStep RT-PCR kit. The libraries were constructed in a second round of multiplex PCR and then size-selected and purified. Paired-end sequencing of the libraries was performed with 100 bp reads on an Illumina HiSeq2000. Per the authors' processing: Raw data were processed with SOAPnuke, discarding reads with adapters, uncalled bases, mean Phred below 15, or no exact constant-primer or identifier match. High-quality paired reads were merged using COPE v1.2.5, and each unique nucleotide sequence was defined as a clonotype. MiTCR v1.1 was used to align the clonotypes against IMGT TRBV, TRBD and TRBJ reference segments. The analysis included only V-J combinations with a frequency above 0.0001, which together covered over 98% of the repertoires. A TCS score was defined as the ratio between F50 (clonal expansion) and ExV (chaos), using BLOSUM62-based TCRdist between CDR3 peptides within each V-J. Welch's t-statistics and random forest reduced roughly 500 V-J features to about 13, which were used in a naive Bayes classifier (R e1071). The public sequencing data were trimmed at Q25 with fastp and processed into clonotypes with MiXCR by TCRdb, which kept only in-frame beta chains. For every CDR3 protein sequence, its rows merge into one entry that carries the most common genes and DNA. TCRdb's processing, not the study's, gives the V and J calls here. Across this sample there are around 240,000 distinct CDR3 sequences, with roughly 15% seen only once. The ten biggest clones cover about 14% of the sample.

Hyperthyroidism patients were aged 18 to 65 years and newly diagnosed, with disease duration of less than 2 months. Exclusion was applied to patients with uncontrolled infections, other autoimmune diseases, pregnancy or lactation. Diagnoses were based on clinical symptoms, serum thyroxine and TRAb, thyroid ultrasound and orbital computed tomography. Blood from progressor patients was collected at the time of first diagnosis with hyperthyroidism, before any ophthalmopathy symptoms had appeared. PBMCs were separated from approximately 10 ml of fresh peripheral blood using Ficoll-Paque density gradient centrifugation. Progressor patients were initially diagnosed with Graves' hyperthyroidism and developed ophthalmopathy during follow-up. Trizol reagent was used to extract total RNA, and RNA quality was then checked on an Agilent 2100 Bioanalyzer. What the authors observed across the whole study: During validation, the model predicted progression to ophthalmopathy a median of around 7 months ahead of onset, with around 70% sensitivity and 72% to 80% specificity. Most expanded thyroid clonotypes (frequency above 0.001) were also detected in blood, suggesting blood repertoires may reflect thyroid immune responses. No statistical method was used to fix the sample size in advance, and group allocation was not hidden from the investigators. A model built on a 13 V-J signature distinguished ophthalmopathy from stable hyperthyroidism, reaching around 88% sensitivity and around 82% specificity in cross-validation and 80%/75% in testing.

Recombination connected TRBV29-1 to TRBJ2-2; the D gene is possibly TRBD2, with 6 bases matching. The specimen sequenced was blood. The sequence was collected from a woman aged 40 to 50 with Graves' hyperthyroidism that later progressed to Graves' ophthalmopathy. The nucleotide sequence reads TGCAGCGTAGTAGCGGCCGCGAACACCGGGGAGCTGTTTTTT. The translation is CSVVAAANTGELFF.